These 28 T cell receptor beta chains originate from one sample sequenced in a study of blood T cells in healthy people across ages. A second PCR, run for roughly 7 to 11 cycles, used a sample-barcoded 5' primer plus a J-beta primer mix. TCRdb independently ran MiXCR on the 5' RACE reads; one entry per CDR3 protein. The sample shows around 990,000 distinct CDR3 sequences, around two fifths of them seen only once. Sequencing used blood. These receptors were obtained from a man between 18 and 35 years old in good health.

The rearrangement joins TRBV13 to TRBJ2-5; a possible D gene is TRBD2 (6 bases). The CDR3 consists of 14 residues. V was clipped by 6 bases and J by 2 bases, with 13 bases between them. CDR1 and CDR2 (germline): PRHDT, FYEKMQ (reference sequence). The CDR3 DNA reads as TGTGCCAGCAGGGCGGGGCCCTCACAAGAGACCCAGTACTTC. Protein: CASRAGPSQETQYF. The full variable domain, rest sourced from reference TRBV13 and TRBJ2-5, is AAGVIQSPRHLIKEKRETATLKCYPIPRHDTVYWYQQGPGQDPQFLISFYEKMQSDKGSIPDRFSAQQFSDYHSELNMSSLELGDSALYFCASRAGPSQETQYFGPGTRLLVL.

In its sample, this clonotype was seen a few times. CDR3 loop: CASSLDNAGTDTQYF. CDR3 sequence (DNA): TGTGCCAGCAGTTTAGACAATGCTGGCACAGATACGCAGTATTTT. The rearrangement joins TRBV12-3 or TRBV12-4 to TRBJ2-3; no clear D. V gave up 1 base and J gave up 1 base, with 9 bases separating them. The CDR3 is made up of 15 amino acids.

This chain uses TRBV7-9 with TRBJ1-1; D call uncertain. The ends were cut back, 1 base at V and 4 bases at J, with 4 bases in the middle. Germline CDR1 is SEHNR and CDR2 is FQNEAQ (reference sequence). The CDR3 is 12 amino acids. The CDR3 is CASSLDFTEAFF. In DNA, the CDR3 is TGTGCCAGCAGCTTAGACTTCACTGAAGCTTTCTTT.

The chain links TRBV7-2 to TRBJ1-2; D not certain. V was shortened by 1 base and J by 3 bases, with 9 bases between the two germline ends. The CDR3 spans 14 residues. Germline V CDR1 and CDR2: SGHTA, FQGNSA. This CDR3 reads CASSLGREYYGYTF. The CDR3 DNA follows: TGTGCCAGCAGCTTAGGTCGGGAGTACTATGGCTACACCTTC.

This clonotype was detected a few times. Given a much more abundant clone one base away, this may be a read error. The chain employs TRBV25-1 and TRBJ1-1; 10 nucleotides agree with TRBD1. V trimming: 6 bases; J trimming: 5 bases; junction bases outside the gene matches: 3. The CDR3 spans 13 residues. Germline values: CDR1 MGHDK, CDR2 SYGVNS. The CDR3: CASRGQGKTEAFF. The CDR3 coding sequence is TGTGCCAGCAGGGGACAGGGGAAGACTGAAGCTTTCTTT.

The chain carries TRBV6-6 and TRBJ1-6; D possibly corresponds to TRBD1 (5 bases). This CDR3 region has 14 residues. Trimming left V 2 bases short and J 9 bases short, with 11 bases between. Germline lookup yields CDR1 MNHNY and CDR2 SVGAGI (reference sequence). The CDR3 spells CASSYGQGTSPLHF. Written as DNA, the CDR3 is TGTGCCAGCAGTTACGGCCAGGGCACTTCACCCCTCCACTTT.

This clonotype has just a few counts. V is TRBV4-2 and J is TRBJ2-3, with 8 bases identical to TRBD2. CDR3 length: 15 amino acids. Germline CDR1 and CDR2: LGHNA and YNFKEQ. Germline trimming cut 0 bases from V and 7 bases from J; bases unmatched to any gene: 6. CDR3 residues: CASSQENGGANTQYF. The CDR3 nucleotides read TGTGCCAGCAGCCAAGAAAACGGGGGGGCAAATACGCAGTATTTT.

In its sample, this clonotype was seen a few times. The chain links TRBV12-3 or TRBV12-4 to TRBJ1-5; 7 positions match TRBD1. J was trimmed by 4 bases and V by 6 bases; bases with no gene match: 9. This CDR3 is 15 amino acids long. The CDR3 bases are TGTGCCAGCAGGGAGGGGCAGGGGGAGAATCAGCCCCAGCATTTT. It encodes CASREGQGENQPQHF.

A few counts support this clonotype. The chain links TRBV7-9 to TRBJ1-2; no definite D call. The CDR3 runs to 13 residues. Germline CDR1 is SEHNR and CDR2 is FQNEAQ (reference sequence). V lost 3 bases and J lost 2, with 7 bases in between. CDR3 nucleotides: TGTGCCAGCAGCTTTGCTATAAACTATGGCTACACCTTC. Its protein is CASSFAINYGYTF.

This clonotype was picked up a small number of times. This chain uses TRBV20-1 with TRBJ2-3; D unclear. Trimming left V 6 bases short and J 4 bases short, with 20 bases between. The CDR3 consists of 15 residues. Germline CDR1 reads DFQATT; CDR2 reads SNEGSKA (reference sequence). The CDR3 DNA is TGCAGTGCATCCCCGGGTGAGGCAGTCCCAGATACGCAGTATTTT. Translating gives CSASPGEAVPDTQYF.

This clonotype was seen ten or more times. V usage is TRBV5-1 and J usage is TRBJ2-1, with a possible D match to TRBD2 (6 bases). The CDR3 extends over 16 amino acids. Trimming left V 3 bases short and J 4 bases short, with 17 bases between. The V gene's germline CDR1 is SGHRS and CDR2 YFSETQ. The CDR3 region is CASSWQGSGMYNEQFF. As DNA, the CDR3 is TGCGCCAGCAGCTGGCAGGGTAGCGGAATGTACAATGAGCAGTTCTTC.

The chain employs TRBV24-1 and TRBJ2-3, with 7 bases matching TRBD2. With 7 bases clipped from V and 8 bases from J, the junction kept 8 bases outside the gene matches. The length of the CDR3 is 13 residues. CDR1 and CDR2 (germline): KGHDR, SFDVKD. The CDR3 reads CATSGSPSGTQYF. CDR3 in DNA: TGTGCCACCAGCGGATCACCTAGCGGTACGCAGTATTTT.

The chain is built from TRBV14 and TRBJ2-1; D is tentatively TRBD1 or TRBD2 (5 bases each). Near its end, the DNA agrees better with TRBJ2-7, so the J call may be wrong. The CDR3 has 16 amino acids. Germline CDR1 and CDR2: SGHDN and FVKESK. The CDR3 loop reads CASSQWVGATYNEQYF. The CDR3 nucleotides are TGTGCCAGCAGCCAATGGGTCGGGGCTACCTACAATGAGCAGTACTTC.

The chain carries TRBV12-3 or TRBV12-4 and TRBJ2-2, with a weak D call TRBD2 (6 bases). The germline V and J ends were trimmed by 0 bases and 7 bases, with 9 bases remaining between them. The CDR3 has 14 amino acids. The CDR3 is CASSLARRGGELFF. In nucleotides, the CDR3 is TGTGCCAGCAGTTTAGCGCGGAGGGGCGGGGAGCTGTTTTTT.

CDR3 residues: CASSKGQGDYNEQFF. The CDR3 nucleotides read TGCGCCAGCAGCAAGGGACAGGGGGACTACAATGAGCAGTTCTTC. The rearrangement joins TRBV5-1 to TRBJ2-1; 11 bases map to TRBD1. The CDR3 has 15 residues. Germline CDR1 is SGHRS and CDR2 is YFSETQ. V shed 4 bases and J 3 bases; nucleotides not matched to a gene: 3.

This clonotype was detected only a few times. The chain carries TRBV6-5 and TRBJ2-3, with D uncertain. CDR3 length: 15 amino acids. V lost 2 bases to trimming and J lost 1 base, with 10 bases between them. CDR1 and CDR2 (germline): MNHEY, SVGAGI. The CDR3 loop is CASSYSRQRTDTQYF. In DNA form, the CDR3 reads TGTGCCAGCAGTTACAGCCGTCAGCGCACAGATACGCAGTATTTT.

The table lists this clonotype with a few counts. This chain connects TRBV6-6 to TRBJ1-4, with D possibly TRBD1 on 5 matching bases. CDR3 length: 17 residues. Germline V gene sequence: CDR1 MNHNY, CDR2 SVGAGI (reference sequence). V was clipped by 6 bases and J by 0 bases, with 17 bases between them. The DNA for the CDR3 is TGTGCCAGCAGCCGACAGAACCCACTTACAACTAATGAAAAACTGTTTTTT. Protein product: CASSRQNPLTTNEKLFF.

This clonotype was seen repeatedly, ten times or more. V and J are TRBV12-3 or TRBV12-4 and TRBJ2-7, with D perhaps TRBD2 (6 bases). V was clipped by 5 bases and J by 2 bases, with 10 bases between them. CDR3 size: 13 residues. The CDR3: CASSIGLPYEQYF. The CDR3 DNA follows: TGTGCCAGCAGTATCGGACTACCCTACGAGCAGTACTTC.

The chain has TRBV20-1 and TRBJ2-6; D gene uncertain. CDR1 and CDR2 from the germline V gene are DFQATT and SNEGSKA (reference sequence). V was clipped by 0 bases and J by 0 bases, with 12 bases between them. The CDR3 runs 17 residues. CDR3 region: CSARDIRMSSGANVLTF. The DNA of the CDR3 is TGCAGTGCTAGAGATATACGGATGAGCTCTGGGGCCAACGTCCTGACTTTC.

The rearrangement uses TRBV29-1 and TRBJ2-7, with 8 bases that match TRBD1. The germline V gene has CDR1 SQVTM and CDR2 ANQGSEA. The CDR3 length is 16 residues. The trim removed 7 bases at V and 11 bases at J, leaving 25 bases unmatched. The chain's CDR3 is CSAMTRTGSPSREKYF. DNA of the CDR3: TGCAGCGCCATGACCAGGACAGGGTCCCCTTCAAGGGAGAAGTACTTC.

This clonotype was seen only a few times. The chain recombines TRBV3-1 with TRBJ2-1; D unclear. Germline lookup yields CDR1 LGHDT and CDR2 YNNKEL (reference sequence). Trimming shortened V by 1 base and J by 1 base, and 8 bases separated the two germline ends. The CDR3 length is 15 residues. CDR3 residues: CASSQVWVSYNEQFF. CDR3 sequence (DNA): TGTGCCAGCAGCCAAGTTTGGGTTTCCTACAATGAGCAGTTCTTC.

V and J are TRBV12-3 or TRBV12-4 and TRBJ2-7; a possible D gene is TRBD1 (6 bases). This CDR3 comprises 14 residues. V was shortened by 6 bases and J by 4 bases, with 16 bases between the two germline ends. CDR3 sequence reads: CASSTGLAPYEQYF. DNA of the CDR3: TGTGCCAGCAGCACAGGGTTAGCCCCTTACGAGCAGTACTTC.

This clonotype has a single count. V usage is TRBV20-1 and J usage is TRBJ1-6, with TRBD1 matching 7 bases. The junction had 9 bases not matched to a gene; V was cut back by 2 bases and J by 8 bases. The germline V gene has CDR1 DFQATT and CDR2 SNEGSKA (reference sequence). The CDR3 runs 15 residues. The CDR3 sequence is CSARITGTDDSPLHF. CDR3 DNA: TGCAGTGCTAGAATTACCGGGACAGATGATTCACCCCTCCACTTT.

This chain uses TRBV6-1 with TRBJ1-1; maybe TRBD1 (6 bases). V was cut by 5 bases and J by 2 bases, with 24 bases left in between. Germline V gene lookup returns CDR1 MNHNS and CDR2 SASEGT. The length of the CDR3 is 18 residues. The CDR3 DNA is TGTGCCAGCAGTCCGGAAACAGGGTTTGATCTTCTAAACACTGAAGCTTTCTTT. It specifies CASSPETGFDLLNTEAFF.

The table lists this clonotype with a few counts. V and J are TRBV7-2 and TRBJ2-1, with D tentatively TRBD1 (5 bases). The CDR3 consists of 12 residues. Trimming pared 3 bases from V and 9 bases from J, leaving 9 bases between. The germline gives CDR1 SGHTA, CDR2 FQGNSA. CDR3 region: CASSLWGAEQFF. In DNA, the CDR3 is TGTGCCAGCAGCTTGTGGGGCGCTGAGCAGTTCTTC.

The genes are TRBV12-3 or TRBV12-4 and TRBJ1-4, with D possibly TRBD1 on 5 matching bases. The CDR3 spans 14 residues. V lost 4 bases and J lost 5, with 11 bases in between. CDR3 nucleotides: TGTGCCAGCAGTTACGGGACCAAAAATGAAAAACTGTTTTTT. As protein: CASSYGTKNEKLFF.

This clonotype was seen a few times. In DNA, the CDR3 is TGTGCCAGCAGCGTCCTAAATCAGCCCCAGCATTTT. Protein sequence: CASSVLNQPQHF. The V and J genes are TRBV6-2 or TRBV6-3 and TRBJ1-5; D not certain. The V end was cut by 6 bases, the J end by 4 bases, with 7 bases between. Germline V CDR1 and CDR2: MNHEY, SVGEGT. This CDR3 has 12 residues.

The rearrangement joins TRBV29-1 to TRBJ1-2; 7 bases agree with TRBD1. Looked up from germline, CDR1 is SQVTM and CDR2 is ANQGSEA. J gave up 4 bases and V 3 bases, and 11 bases lay outside the gene matches. The CDR3 length is 15 residues. CDR3 amino acids: CSVDSIDRVSYGYTF. CDR3 in DNA: TGCAGCGTTGACTCGATAGACAGGGTGTCCTATGGCTACACCTTC.